This note documents a single T cell receptor (beta chain) sequence. This clone occurred once. Its cognate antigen has yet to be identified. No base quality values were provided; no much bigger clone lies one nucleotide off. This sample is drawn from a study of Ad26.COV2.S vaccination and SARS-CoV-2 variants (dated by TCRdb to the early 2020s). Some background on the complete study: Donors in the vaccine arm were drawn from COV1001, a phase I-IIa trial of Ad26.COV2.S in healthy adults that was multicentre, randomized, double-blind and placebo-controlled. Ad26.COV2.S was administered intramuscularly at 5 x 10^10 or 1 x 10^11 viral particles, either as a single shot or as two shots given 56 days apart. TCRbeta repertoire sequencing served as the tool for gauging how specific and how broad the SARS-CoV-2-reactive T cell receptors were following Ad26.COV2.S vaccination. The TCR-sequenced set comprised approximately 30 samples: some 19 Ad26.COV2.S vaccine recipients, 5 placebo recipients and 8 SARS-CoV-2 convalescent individuals. Trial participants were randomized into five groups of five, in which low-dose or high-dose Ad26.COV2.S was given once or twice, or placebo was given on both occasions. Blinding of investigators to trial group allocation was maintained during experiments and outcome assessment.

The immunoSEQ Assay was used to sequence TCRbeta CDR3 regions. After extraction, genomic DNA underwent amplification by bias-controlled multiplex PCR, followed by high-throughput sequencing. The published analysis was carried out like this. To quantify the absolute abundance of every unique TCRbeta CDR3 region, sequences were collapsed and filtered. T cell fraction was estimated by normalization of TCRbeta template counts to usable DNA, with usable DNA being measured through amplification of reference genes present in all nucleated cells. Repertoire TCRs were annotated as SARS-CoV-2-specific by exact matching of V gene, CDR3 amino acid sequence and J gene to a known reactive TCR set. The reference SARS-CoV-2 TCR set was derived from MIRA and filtered for enrichment in COVID-19-positive ImmuneCODE repertoires, a step that removed public or cross-reactive TCRs. Based on the MIRA antigens, annotated TCRs were further analysed at the level of specific ORF or position within ORF. Depth was the summed frequency of annotated unique rearrangements, while breadth was defined as annotated unique rearrangements over total unique productive rearrangements. TCR breadth was compared between groups using two-sided Wilcoxon rank-sum tests. Imported from immuneACCESS, the table was reduced by TCRdb to in-frame sequences with V and J called. These copies leave out some clones; in studies compared against another copy, an unresolved V gene accounts for under half, and the cause of the remainder is not known. The V and J calls and clone size come from that table; D and trimming were worked out from the DNA. Present in this sample are fewer than 400,000 clones, approximately 87% of which were seen just once. Around 5.5% of the sample is in the top ten clones.

The study at large found these results: Spike-specific TCR breadth was higher in Ad26.COV2.S recipients than in placebo recipients (P = 0.0014). The study was not powered for comparison of responses between vaccine doses or regimens. Non-spike TCR breadth was comparable between vaccine and placebo recipients, consistent with the vaccine containing only spike. Substantial breadth of spike-specific CD8+ and CD4+ T cell responses was reported after vaccination. The authors noted that total T cell responses may have been underestimated by the TCR breadth and depth analyses.

Explained via the paper, the treatment or condition label denotes: roughly 18 received Ad26.COV2.S at low or high dose, single or two shots; roughly five received placebo; per-sample allocation not given. For vaccine and placebo recipients, repertoires were sequenced using samples collected on day 63 after the first injection. Between 29 July and 7 August 2020, Cohort 1b enrolled some 25 adults aged 18-55 years at one site in Boston, USA. As a vaccine, Ad26.COV2.S was a replication-incompetent adenovirus type 26 vector that expressed a prefusion-stabilized SARS-CoV-2 spike protein derived from the original Wuhan strain. The germline V gene (reference sequence) specifies SEHNR as CDR1 and FQNEAQ as CDR2. The CDR3, cysteine through phenylalanine, is 11 amino acids long. Only CDR3 DNA remains: 33 bases, in frame from the first base. Germline trimming amounts to 5 bases on V and 10 bases on J, with 3 as the count of junction bases outside the gene matches.

The source material was peripheral blood, sampled in a trial of Ad26.COV2.S vaccine versus placebo. The clonotype comes from a person between 18 and 65 years old who received the Ad26.COV2.S COVID-19 vaccine or a placebo. The receptor chain draws on TRBV7-9 and TRBJ1-2, with 8 bases aligning to TRBD1. CDR3 protein: CASSRTGTYTF. The DNA sequence is as follows: TGTGCCAGCAGCCGGACAGGGACCTACACCTTC.